A single sample gave rise to the 9 T cell receptor beta chains below, sequenced in a study of T cell clones after liver transplantation. Produced via immunoSEQ multiplex PCR; TCRdb's table is partial and in-frame only. The sample lists tens of thousands of clones, roughly 90% occurring once. The starting material was CD4+ T cells from blood, obtained before liver transplant. Receptor source: a human donor who received a liver transplant.

This rearrangement joins TRBV18 to TRBJ2-2; a weak D match, TRBD1 (6 bases). The CDR3 extends over 16 amino acids. The V gene lost 5 bases and the J gene lost 0 bases, with 13 bases spanning the gap. Germline CDR1 is KGHSH and CDR2 is LQKENI. CDR3 in amino acids: CASSLLGQPNTGELFF. In DNA form, the CDR3 reads TGTGCCAGCTCATTACTTGGACAGCCGAACACCGGGGAGCTGTTTTTT.

This chain joins TRBV11-3 and TRBJ1-5; possible D gene TRBD1, 6 bases. The CDR3 runs 13 residues. The germline V and J ends were trimmed by 6 bases and 4 bases, with 10 bases remaining between them. The germline gives CDR1 SGHNT, CDR2 YENEEA. The CDR3 nucleotides are TGTGCCAGCAGTCTTACAGGGAATCAGCCCCAGCATTTT. It encodes CASSLTGNQPQHF.

The rearrangement uses TRBV4-3 and TRBJ2-1; D ambiguous. Trimming stripped 4 bases from V and 7 bases from J, with 14 bases between. The CDR3 runs to 14 residues. CDR1 is LGHNA, CDR2 YSLEER, per germline. The CDR3 DNA sequence: TGCGCCAGCAGCCGCAATCTGGTTCCAAATGAGCAGTTCTTC. This encodes CASSRNLVPNEQFF.

The chain has TRBV6-1 and TRBJ2-6, with a possible D match to TRBD1 (6 bases). The CDR3 has 13 residues. Per the germline V gene, CDR1 is MNHNS and CDR2 is SASEGT. Trimming cost V 8 bases and J 13 bases, with 18 bases left between them. CDR3 residues: CASLETGGIVLTF. DNA of the CDR3: TGTGCCAGCCTGGAGACAGGTGGGATTGTCCTGACTTTC.

CDR3 region: CASSRGQGPEQYF. In nucleotides, the CDR3 is TGTGCCAGCAGCCGGGGACAGGGGCCCGAGCAGTACTTC. The gene calls are TRBV11-3 and TRBJ2-7; TRBD1 matches at 10 bases. This CDR3 is 13 amino acids long. Per germline, CDR1 SGHNT and CDR2 YENEEA. With 5 bases clipped from V and 6 bases from J, the junction kept 4 bases outside the gene matches.

This clone was recorded only once. V usage is TRBV7-8 and J usage is TRBJ1-1, with TRBD1 identical over 7 bases. There are 16 residues in the CDR3. Germline V lookup: CDR1 SGHVS, CDR2 FQNEAQ. With V trimmed by 2 bases and J by 1 base, 7 bases remained unmatched. DNA of the CDR3: TGTGCCAGCAGCTTATCACCGGGACAGCAGAACACTGAAGCTTTCTTT. Residues: CASSLSPGQQNTEAFF.

The chain links TRBV4-2 to TRBJ1-2, with 9 bases lining up with TRBD1. Germline CDR1 is LGHNA and CDR2 is YNFKEQ. V dropped 1 base and J dropped 7; count of bases not matched to a gene: 4. The CDR3 is made up of 14 amino acids. The CDR3 loop is CASSQGGQGRGYTF. In DNA, the CDR3 is TGTGCCAGCAGCCAAGGGGGACAGGGACGTGGCTACACCTTC.

The V call is TRBV25-1, the J call TRBJ2-7; TRBD1 or TRBD2 may be the D gene (5 bases each). CDR1 is MGHDK, CDR2 SYGVNS, per germline. Trimming cost V 4 bases and J 6 bases, with 10 bases left between them. CDR3 size: 12 residues. CDR3 DNA: TGTGCCAGCAGTGCAAAGAGGGGCGAGCAGTACTTC. This translates into CASSAKRGEQYF.

The chain joins TRBV11-3 to TRBJ2-1, with 9 bases aligning to TRBD2. This CDR3 has 16 residues. After removal of 5 bases from V and 3 bases from J, the junction contained 8 bases not matched to a gene. Germline CDR1 reads SGHNT; CDR2 reads YENEEA. CDR3 amino acids: CASSRDLAGYYNEQFF. The CDR3 nucleotides are TGTGCCAGCAGCCGAGACCTAGCGGGGTACTACAATGAGCAGTTCTTC.